This TCR beta chain derives from a study of technical replicates of blood from a few donors. J lost 5 bases, V lost 5 bases, and 4 bases had no gene match. This CDR3 contains 16 residues. Germline V gives CDR1 SGHNT, CDR2 YENEEA. Repertoires were generated with immunoSEQ multiplex PCR, while TCRdb's copy carries only in-frame clones and drops some. The profile shows tens of thousands of clones, less than 90% of them singletons. What was sequenced was PBMCs. This sequence originates from a human donor in good health. Some clones in this sample may be carry-over from other donors' samples. This chain joins TRBV11-3 and TRBJ2-2; 14 bases match TRBD2. This CDR3 is CASSPRTSGRTGELFF. CDR3 sequence (DNA): TGTGCCAGCAGCCCGCGGACTAGCGGGAGGACCGGGGAGCTGTTTTTT.